These 27 T cell receptor beta chains share one sample of origin, sequenced in a study of cytomegalovirus exposure and HLA in healthy donors (dated by TCRdb to 2015 to 2018). The library was generated by the immunoSEQ multiplex PCR assay. The multiplex PCR relied on a mix of 60 forward primers for TCR Vbeta segments and 13 reverse primers for TCR Jbeta segments. The table comes from immuneACCESS by way of TCRdb, which keeps in-frame sequences with V and J called. Part of the clones is missing from these tables; in studies checked, under half for an unresolved V gene and the rest for unknown reasons. The sample includes about 160,000 clones, with about 70% observed a single time. Of the sample, 3.5% to 5.5% falls within the top ten clones. The sequenced sample consisted of PBMCs. All receptors derive from a woman aged 18-29 years in good health and CMV-seropositive.

The gene calls are TRBV5-4 and TRBJ2-7, with 10 bases lining up with TRBD2. The CDR3 is 15 amino acids. The V gene's germline CDR1 is SGHNT and CDR2 YYREEE (reference sequence). Trimming cost V 0 bases and J 4 bases; bases outside gene matches: 4. The CDR3: CASSLAASGRYEQYF. CDR3 bases: TGTGCCAGCAGCTTGGCGGCTAGCGGGAGATACGAGCAGTACTTC.

V and J are TRBV7-9 and TRBJ2-7, with a tentative D call TRBD2 (5 bases). CDR3 length: 13 amino acids. CDR1 SEHNR and CDR2 FQNEAQ come from the germline V gene (reference sequence). Trimming took off 5 bases at V and 3 bases at J, with 11 bases between the two ends. CDR3 amino acids: CASSPGGLYEQYF. CDR3 DNA: TGTGCCAGCAGCCCAGGCGGACTCTACGAGCAGTACTTC.

The chain links TRBV5-8 to TRBJ2-7, with 7 bases that match TRBD1. This CDR3 comprises 15 residues. The V and J ends lost 1 base and 2 bases, in that order; junction bases with no gene match: 6. Germline values: CDR1 SGHTS, CDR2 YDEGEE. The CDR3 reads CASSLRGGEPYEQYF. The CDR3 DNA sequence: TGTGCCAGCAGCTTGAGAGGGGGCGAACCCTACGAGCAGTACTTC.

This clone was found once. The chain has TRBV27 and TRBJ1-2; 9 bases align to TRBD1. The CDR3 is 14 amino acids. The germline V gene encodes CDR1 MNHEY and CDR2 SMNVEV (reference sequence). V lost 5 bases, J lost 7 bases, and 8 bases stayed unmatched. The CDR3 DNA is TGTGCCAGCAGTAAGCGGACAGGGGAAGGTGGCTACACCTTC. It translates to CASSKRTGEGGYTF.

The J gene is TRBJ2-7, the V gene TRBV5-6; 8 nucleotides agree with TRBD1. V shed 4 bases and J 2 bases; nucleotides not matched to a gene: 5. Germline CDR1 reads SGHDT; CDR2 reads YYEEEE. This CDR3 contains 14 residues. The CDR3 sequence is CASSPGQEPYEQYF. The CDR3 nucleotides read TGTGCCAGCAGCCCGGGACAGGAACCCTACGAGCAGTACTTC.

The chain couples TRBV7-2 to TRBJ1-6; TRBD1 might be the D (5 bases). Germline V gene data show CDR1 as SGHTA and CDR2 as FQGNSA. The V and J ends lost 1 base and 11 bases respectively, with 9 bases between them. The CDR3 has 13 residues. The CDR3 region has the DNA TGTGCCAGCAGCTTAGACGCGGGGGCACCCCTCCACTTT. It codes for CASSLDAGAPLHF.

This chain uses TRBV30 with TRBJ1-3; unclear D gene. The CDR3 extends over 13 amino acids. Trimming took off 0 bases at V and 6 bases at J, with 9 bases between the two ends. The germline gives CDR1 GTSNPN, CDR2 SVGIG (reference sequence). The CDR3 spells CAWSVNLLNTIYF. Here the CDR3 DNA reads TGTGCCTGGAGTGTCAACTTGCTAAACACCATATATTTT.

The gene calls are TRBV4-1 and TRBJ2-3; D unclear. Looked up from germline, CDR1 is MGHRA and CDR2 is YSYEKL. This CDR3 is 14 amino acids long. Trimming left V 0 bases short and J 8 bases short, with 12 bases between. The CDR3 reads CASSQDGGVGTQYF. The CDR3 region has the DNA TGCGCCAGCAGCCAAGATGGCGGCGTCGGTACGCAGTATTTT.

J is TRBJ2-1 and V is TRBV5-1, with 12 bases that match TRBD2. The trim removed 2 bases at V and 9 bases at J, leaving 6 bases unmatched. The V gene's germline CDR1 is SGHRS and CDR2 YFSETQ. The CDR3 is 15 amino acids. CDR3 region: CASSFSSGGALEQFF. The CDR3, as DNA: TGCGCCAGCAGCTTTTCTAGCGGGGGGGCGCTTGAGCAGTTCTTC. The whole variable domain, remainder taken from reference TRBV5-1 and TRBJ2-1, is KAGVTQTPRYLIKTRGQQVTLSCSPISGHRSVSWYQQTPGQGLQFLFEYFSETQRNKGNFPGRFSGRQFSNSRSEMNVSTLELGDSALYLCASSFSSGGALEQFFGPGTRLTVL.

This clone showed up just once. The chain employs TRBV9 and TRBJ1-1, with D tentatively TRBD1 (6 bases). CDR3 length: 14 residues. V lost 3 bases and J lost 4, with 13 bases in between. The germline V gene encodes CDR1 SGDLS and CDR2 YYNGEE. The CDR3 is CASSASLGATEAFF. In DNA form, the CDR3 reads TGTGCCAGCAGCGCATCCCTGGGGGCCACTGAAGCTTTCTTT.

This chain joins TRBV5-1 and TRBJ2-5, with a weak D call TRBD1 (6 bases). CDR3 size: 15 residues. Trimming stripped 0 bases from V and 4 bases from J, with 13 bases between. Germline CDR1 and CDR2: SGHRS and YFSETQ. DNA for the CDR3: TGCGCCAGCAGCTTGGCTGGGACACCTCGAGAGACCCAGTACTTC. It codes for CASSLAGTPRETQYF.

A remark on this clone: At one boundary the junction diverges from the germline segment, which might be a read error. DNA of the CDR3: TGTGCCAGCAGGTTATACATGAACACTGAAGCTTTCTTT. Translated, it gives CASRLYMNTEAFF. The J gene is TRBJ1-1, the V gene TRBV27; D gene unclear. The CDR3 runs 13 residues. Germline values: CDR1 MNHEY, CDR2 SMNVEV (reference sequence).

V usage is TRBV6-5 and J usage is TRBJ1-1, with 8 bases that match TRBD1. J lost 3 bases, V lost 6 bases, and 9 bases had no gene match. This CDR3 region has 15 residues. Germline V gene data show CDR1 as MNHEY and CDR2 as SVGAGI. The DNA for the CDR3 is TGTGCCAGCAGCTCGACAGGGGAAAAGCACACTGAAGCTTTCTTT. As protein: CASSSTGEKHTEAFF.

V is TRBV28 and J is TRBJ1-2, with TRBD1 matching 7 bases. There are 17 residues in the CDR3. V trimming: 2 bases; J trimming: 1 base; junction bases outside the gene matches: 10. Germline V gene lookup returns CDR1 MDHEN and CDR2 SYDVKM. The CDR3 bases are TGTGCCAGCAGTTTACCCGGGACAGAAGGAGTTAACTATGGCTACACCTTC. It translates to CASSLPGTEGVNYGYTF.

This clone was recorded a few times. The chain has TRBV7-8 and TRBJ2-1; 7 nucleotides match TRBD1. With V trimmed by 5 bases and J by 4 bases, 8 bases remained unmatched. Per the germline V gene, CDR1 is SGHVS and CDR2 is FQNEAQ. This CDR3 contains 15 residues. The CDR3 spells CASSPDRAGYNEQFF. The CDR3 nucleotides read TGTGCCAGCAGCCCTGACAGGGCAGGTTACAATGAGCAGTTCTTC.

V gene TRBV25-1 combines with J gene TRBJ2-5; D is uncertain. The DNA end is more similar to TRBJ2-7, so the J call may be wrong. From germline, CDR1 is MGHDK and CDR2 SYGVNS. CDR3 length: 12 amino acids. CDR3 bases: TGTGCCAGCAGTAGGAGCTCCTACGAGCAGTACTTC. The encoded protein is CASSRSSYEQYF.

This clone is a singleton in its sample. This sequence joins TRBV6-1 and TRBJ2-3; 9 bases align to TRBD2. V lost 4 bases to trimming and J lost 10 bases; unmatched junction nucleotides: 9. Germline CDR1 and CDR2: MNHNS and SASEGT. The CDR3 is 14 amino acids. The CDR3 region is CASSGAGGPVAQYF. The DNA of the CDR3 is TGTGCCAGCAGTGGGGCGGGAGGGCCGGTGGCGCAGTATTTT.

The chain has TRBV5-8 and TRBJ1-2; D is unresolved. Germline V lookup: CDR1 SGHTS, CDR2 YDEGEE. The CDR3 covers 14 residues. Deletions cut 3 bases from V and 8 bases from J, with 17 bases between. CDR3 sequence (DNA): TGTGCCAGCAGCTCCACTTATGGTCGGGGAGGCTACACCTTC. Encoded protein: CASSSTYGRGGYTF.

The rearrangement joins TRBV27 to TRBJ2-7, with 8 bases matching TRBD2. The CDR3 spans 16 residues. The V gene's germline CDR1 is MNHEY and CDR2 SMNVEV (reference sequence). After removal of 10 bases from V and 4 bases from J, the junction contained 18 bases not matched to a gene. The CDR3 spells CATKTGRGLERYEQYF. In nucleotides, the CDR3 is TGTGCCACCAAGACGGGACGGGGACTAGAAAGATACGAGCAGTACTTC.

In its sample, this clone was seen a few times. V usage is TRBV27 and J usage is TRBJ2-3; 13 bases agree with TRBD2. Germline lookup yields CDR1 MNHEY and CDR2 SMNVEV (reference sequence). J was trimmed by 0 bases and V by 5 bases; bases with no gene match: 11. This CDR3 contains 19 residues. CDR3 residues: CASSPYTRTSGGSTDTQYF. The CDR3 region has the DNA TGTGCCAGCAGTCCCTACACACGGACTAGCGGGGGTAGCACAGATACGCAGTATTTT.

The genes are TRBV27 and TRBJ2-7; D perhaps matches TRBD2 (6 bases). In germline, CDR1 is MNHEY, CDR2 SMNVEV (reference sequence). The CDR3 sequence is 14 residues long. V was shortened by 3 bases and J by 2 bases, with 11 bases between the two germline ends. CDR3 bases: TGTGCCAGCAGTTTTGGAGGGAAAACCTACGAGCAGTACTTC. Amino acid sequence: CASSFGGKTYEQYF.

V is TRBV7-9 and J is TRBJ2-2; 12 nucleotides agree with TRBD2. Germline CDR1 and CDR2: SEHNR and FQNEAQ (reference sequence). The CDR3 spans 16 residues. J lost 3 bases, V lost 7 bases, and 6 bases had no gene match. CDR3 protein: CASTETSGGYTGELFF. The CDR3 DNA reads TGTGCCAGCACGGAGACTAGCGGGGGTTACACCGGGGAGCTGTTTTTT.

CDR3 coding DNA: TGTGCCAGCAGCCCCGGACTCCCCGATACGCAGTATTTT. Residues: CASSPGLPDTQYF. J is TRBJ2-3 and V is TRBV7-3, with D maybe TRBD2 (5 bases). The CDR3 covers 13 residues. Per the germline V gene, CDR1 is SGHTA and CDR2 is FQGTGA. V dropped 5 bases and J dropped 6 bases, with 12 bases sitting between them.

This chain links TRBV14 with TRBJ2-1; 9 bases map to TRBD2. The CDR3 length is 17 residues. J lost 5 bases, V lost 4 bases, and 12 bases had no gene match. CDR1 and CDR2 from the germline V gene are SGHDN and FVKESK. The CDR3 reads CASSPLKGLADDNEQFF. Written as DNA, the CDR3 is TGTGCCAGCAGCCCATTAAAGGGACTAGCTGACGACAATGAGCAGTTCTTC. The full variable domain, completed using reference TRBV14 and TRBJ2-1, is EAGVTQFPSHSVIEKGQTVTLRCDPISGHDNLYWYRRVMGKEIKFLLHFVKESKQDESGMPNNRFLAERTGGTYSTLKVQPAELEDSGVYFCASSPLKGLADDNEQFFGPGTRLTVL.

The chain joins TRBV27 to TRBJ1-2; TRBD1 agrees at 8 bases. J gave up 7 bases and V 3 bases, and 10 bases lay outside the gene matches. The CDR3 contains 15 residues. The germline gives CDR1 MNHEY, CDR2 SMNVEV (reference sequence). The CDR3 here is CASSFWGKTGVGYTF. Here the CDR3 DNA reads TGTGCCAGCAGTTTTTGGGGAAAGACAGGGGTTGGCTACACCTTC.

The rearrangement joins TRBV7-9 to TRBJ1-1; unclear D gene. Germline V CDR1 and CDR2: SEHNR, FQNEAQ (reference sequence). This CDR3 is 14 amino acids long. Trimming removed 2 bases from V and 0 bases from J, with 7 bases in between. The CDR3: CASSLIGVNTEAFF. The CDR3 DNA reads as TGTGCCAGCAGCTTAATCGGGGTGAACACTGAAGCTTTCTTT.

The chain has TRBV7-9 and TRBJ2-7; possibly TRBD1 for D (6 bases). V was trimmed by 4 bases and J by 6 bases, leaving 19 bases between them. Germline V lookup: CDR1 SEHNR, CDR2 FQNEAQ (reference sequence). The CDR3 covers 15 residues. The CDR3 DNA sequence: TGTGCCAGCAGCTCGCAAGTAGGGGGTACGGCCGAGCAGTACTTC. The encoded protein is CASSSQVGGTAEQYF.